This is a list of T cell receptor beta chains from one sample in a study of sequential checkpoint blockade in melanoma. TCRdb's table, derived via immunoSEQ multiplex PCR, lists solely in-frame clones and lacks some. The table lists 30,000 to 45,000 clones, approximately 91% of them singletons. Material: CD8+ T cells sorted from blood (inferred from file names), obtained from a patient given nivolumab and ipilimumab in sequence. These receptors were taken from a human donor with melanoma. Both conserved end residues are part of each CDR3. Fields, in order: D gene, J gene, clone size, V gene, CDR3 protein, CDR3 DNA. D genes are given only for firm matches. Only some rows state a clone size, as once, few, many or a class for expanded clones.

D gene: .
J gene: TRBJ2-2
clone size: .
V gene: TRBV10-3
CDR3 protein: CAISEPTSTSTGELFF
CDR3 DNA: TGTGCCATCAGTGAACCGACTAGTACAAGCACCGGGGAGCTGTTTTTT

D gene: .
J gene: TRBJ2-1
clone size: .
V gene: TRBV9
CDR3 protein: CASSVASPRNEQFF
CDR3 DNA: TGTGCCAGCAGCGTAGCGAGCCCCCGCAATGAGCAGTTCTTC

D gene: TRBD2
J gene: TRBJ2-3
clone size: .
V gene: TRBV9
CDR3 protein: CASSDSGASTDTQYF
CDR3 DNA: TGTGCCAGCAGCGACAGCGGGGCTAGCACAGATACGCAGTATTTT

D gene: .
J gene: TRBJ1-2
clone size: once
V gene: TRBV27
CDR3 protein: CASSFVPTAHGYTF
CDR3 DNA: TGTGCCAGCAGTTTCGTCCCAACAGCTCATGGCTACACCTTC

D gene: TRBD2
J gene: TRBJ2-1
clone size: .
V gene: TRBV4-1
CDR3 protein: CASSQELAGAYNEQFF
CDR3 DNA: TGCGCCAGCAGCCAAGAGCTAGCGGGAGCCTACAATGAGCAGTTCTTC

D gene: TRBD1
J gene: TRBJ1-5
clone size: .
V gene: TRBV27
CDR3 protein: CASSLAGQGRPQHF
CDR3 DNA: TGTGCCAGCAGTTTAGCAGGACAGGGACGGCCCCAGCATTTT

D gene: TRBD2
J gene: TRBJ2-1
clone size: .
V gene: TRBV15
CDR3 protein: CATSEAGEWDEQFF
CDR3 DNA: TGTGCCACCAGCGAAGCGGGAGAGTGGGATGAGCAGTTCTTC

D gene: .
J gene: TRBJ1-5
clone size: .
V gene: TRBV5-1
CDR3 protein: CASSLGLLGENQPQHF
CDR3 DNA: TGCGCCAGCAGCTTGGGCCTACTCGGGGAAAATCAGCCCCAGCATTTT

D gene: .
J gene: TRBJ1-6
clone size: few
V gene: TRBV27
CDR3 protein: CASSGPRPRGWANSPLHF
CDR3 DNA: TGTGCCAGCAGTGGCCCACGACCGCGGGGCTGGGCAAATTCACCCCTCCACTTT

D gene: TRBD1
J gene: TRBJ1-1
clone size: .
V gene: TRBV29-1
CDR3 protein: CSVGDRGLVTEAFF
CDR3 DNA: TGCAGCGTTGGCGACAGGGGGCTGGTCACTGAAGCTTTCTTT

D gene: .
J gene: TRBJ2-2
clone size: few
V gene: TRBV10-3
CDR3 protein: CAISETVTGELFF
CDR3 DNA: TGTGCCATCAGTGAGACAGTCACCGGGGAGCTGTTTTTT

D gene: .
J gene: TRBJ2-7
clone size: once
V gene: TRBV4-2
CDR3 protein: CASSQGGWETGEQYF
CDR3 DNA: TGTGCCAGCAGCCAAGGAGGTTGGGAGACCGGCGAGCAGTACTTC

D gene: .
J gene: TRBJ2-7
clone size: .
V gene: TRBV19
CDR3 protein: CASSPGSASYEQYF
CDR3 DNA: TGTGCCAGTAGTCCGGGGTCGGCCTCCTACGAGCAGTACTTC

D gene: TRBD1
J gene: TRBJ2-2
clone size: few
V gene: TRBV9
CDR3 protein: CASSPGQSPGELFF
CDR3 DNA: TGTGCCAGCAGCCCGGGACAGTCCCCGGGGGAGCTGTTTTTT

D gene: TRBD1
J gene: TRBJ1-1
clone size: .
V gene: TRBV19
CDR3 protein: CASSIAGGADTEAFF
CDR3 DNA: TGTGCCAGTAGTATCGCAGGGGGCGCGGACACTGAAGCTTTCTTT

D gene: TRBD2
J gene: TRBJ2-1
clone size: .
V gene: TRBV5-1
CDR3 protein: CASSPSGLAENEQFF
CDR3 DNA: TGCGCCAGCAGCCCCTCGGGACTAGCGGAGAATGAGCAGTTCTTC

D gene: .
J gene: TRBJ1-1
clone size: once
V gene: TRBV18
CDR3 protein: CASSPGGLTEAFF
CDR3 DNA: TGTGCCAGCTCACCGGGGGGGTTGACTGAAGCTTTCTTT

D gene: .
J gene: TRBJ1-5
clone size: .
V gene: TRBV27
CDR3 protein: CASGVFNQPQHF
CDR3 DNA: TGTGCCAGCGGAGTGTTCAATCAGCCCCAGCATTTT

D gene: .
J gene: TRBJ1-3
clone size: .
V gene: TRBV14
CDR3 protein: CASSQEFSGWNSGNTIYF
CDR3 DNA: TGTGCCAGCAGCCAAGAGTTCTCGGGGTGGAACTCTGGAAACACCATATATTTT

D gene: .
J gene: TRBJ2-1
clone size: .
V gene: TRBV30
CDR3 protein: CAWGDSRGEQFF
CDR3 DNA: TGTGCCTGGGGAGACAGCCGTGGTGAGCAGTTCTTC

D gene: .
J gene: TRBJ1-2
clone size: once
V gene: TRBV2
CDR3 protein: CASSEIEDTAKGYTF
CDR3 DNA: TGTGCCAGCAGTGAGATAGAGGACACGGCTAAAGGCTACACCTTC

D gene: TRBD2
J gene: TRBJ2-3
clone size: .
V gene: TRBV9
CDR3 protein: CASSASSGGLTDTQYF
CDR3 DNA: TGTGCCAGCAGCGCCTCTAGCGGGGGCCTCACAGATACGCAGTATTTT

D gene: .
J gene: TRBJ2-2
clone size: .
V gene: TRBV7-3
CDR3 protein: CASSLPKEGLNTGELFF
CDR3 DNA: TGTGCCAGCAGCTTACCCAAGGAGGGCCTTAACACCGGGGAGCTGTTTTTT

D gene: TRBD1
J gene: TRBJ2-7
clone size: .
V gene: TRBV7-9
CDR3 protein: CASIEQGREQYF
CDR3 DNA: TGTGCCAGCATCGAACAGGGGCGCGAGCAGTACTTC

D gene: .
J gene: TRBJ2-2
clone size: .
V gene: TRBV27
CDR3 protein: CASSSPNTRAPGELFF
CDR3 DNA: TGTGCCAGCAGCTCCCCTAACACCAGGGCCCCCGGGGAGCTGTTTTTT

D gene: TRBD1
J gene: TRBJ2-1
clone size: .
V gene: TRBV6-6
CDR3 protein: CASSYRTGLGDNEQFF
CDR3 DNA: TGTGCCAGCAGTTACAGGACAGGGCTAGGGGACAATGAGCAGTTCTTC

D gene: TRBD2
J gene: TRBJ2-5
clone size: .
V gene: TRBV9
CDR3 protein: CASSVGGRLAETQYF
CDR3 DNA: TGTGCCAGCAGCGTAGGGGGGAGACTAGCGGAGACTCAGTACTTC

D gene: .
J gene: TRBJ1-1
clone size: once
V gene: TRBV6-5
CDR3 protein: CASSYDPGSDQAFF
CDR3 DNA: TGTGCCAGCAGTTACGACCCGGGGTCGGATCAAGCTTTCTTT

D gene: TRBD2
J gene: TRBJ2-1
clone size: .
V gene: TRBV4-2
CDR3 protein: CASSLRTSHPDEQFF
CDR3 DNA: TGTGCCAGCAGCCTCCGGACTAGCCACCCCGATGAGCAGTTCTTC

D gene: .
J gene: TRBJ2-5
clone size: few
V gene: TRBV9
CDR3 protein: CASSVVTGIQETQYF
CDR3 DNA: TGTGCCAGCAGCGTAGTCACAGGGATACAAGAGACCCAGTACTTC

D gene: .
J gene: TRBJ2-7
clone size: .
V gene: TRBV9
CDR3 protein: CASSAGGTPQEQYF
CDR3 DNA: TGTGCCAGCAGCGCAGGCGGGACTCCGCAGGAGCAGTACTTC

D gene: TRBD2
J gene: TRBJ2-2
clone size: .
V gene: TRBV7-2
CDR3 protein: CASSLHPLSGRAFGGELFF
CDR3 DNA: TGTGCCAGCAGCTTACACCCTCTTAGTGGGAGGGCCTTTGGCGGGGAGCTGTTTTTT

D gene: .
J gene: TRBJ2-5
clone size: .
V gene: TRBV7-2
CDR3 protein: CASSLPGWETQYF
CDR3 DNA: TGTGCCAGCAGCTTACCGGGGTGGGAGACCCAGTACTTC

D gene: .
J gene: TRBJ1-5
clone size: .
V gene: TRBV7-8
CDR3 protein: CASSPTGFNQPQHF
CDR3 DNA: TGTGCCAGCAGCCCGACAGGCTTCAATCAGCCCCAGCATTTT

D gene: TRBD2
J gene: TRBJ2-7
clone size: .
V gene: TRBV27
CDR3 protein: CASTKSGGRFYEQYF
CDR3 DNA: TGTGCCAGCACCAAATCCGGGGGGAGGTTCTACGAGCAGTACTTC

D gene: TRBD1
J gene: TRBJ1-2
clone size: .
V gene: TRBV6-5
CDR3 protein: CASSYSSTGVDYGYTF
CDR3 DNA: TGTGCCAGCAGTTACTCGTCGACAGGGGTGGACTATGGCTACACCTTC

D gene: .
J gene: TRBJ1-1
clone size: .
V gene: TRBV27
CDR3 protein: CASSYRGGVYTEAFF
CDR3 DNA: TGTGCCAGCAGTTACCGGGGGGGAGTGTACACTGAAGCTTTCTTT

D gene: .
J gene: TRBJ1-2
clone size: .
V gene: TRBV4-2
CDR3 protein: CASSQDEGGRGYTF
CDR3 DNA: TGTGCCAGCAGCCAAGATGAGGGCGGGAGGGGCTACACCTTC

D gene: TRBD1
J gene: TRBJ1-2
clone size: few
V gene: TRBV28
CDR3 protein: CASSRDRVNYGYTF
CDR3 DNA: TGTGCCAGCAGCCGGGACAGGGTCAACTATGGCTACACCTTC

D gene: .
J gene: TRBJ2-7
clone size: few
V gene: TRBV5-4
CDR3 protein: CASSLRGPAYEQYF
CDR3 DNA: TGTGCCAGCAGCTTGCGGGGTCCGGCCTACGAGCAGTACTTC

D gene: .
J gene: TRBJ2-3
clone size: .
V gene: TRBV9
CDR3 protein: CASSVLADTQYF
CDR3 DNA: TGTGCCAGCAGCGTTCTAGCGGATACGCAGTATTTT

D gene: TRBD2
J gene: TRBJ2-7
clone size: .
V gene: TRBV7-2
CDR3 protein: CASSPYPSGSYEQYF
CDR3 DNA: TGTGCCAGCAGTCCTTACCCTAGCGGCTCCTACGAGCAGTACTTC